These 8 T cell receptor beta chains were all obtained from the same sample, sequenced in a study of patients and donors after allogeneic stem cell transplantation. MiXCR, run by TCRdb on the RT-PCR reads, gives a single entry per CDR3 protein. The sample shows over 150,000 distinct CDR3 sequences, 41% of them seen only once. Material for sequencing was blood, either unsorted or a sorted T cell fraction (not recorded which). The receptors originated from a human donor who was either an allogeneic HSCT recipient or a stem cell or donor lymphocyte infusion donor (not recorded which). It is not recorded whose cells these are; they may come from a transplant donor.

This rearrangement joins TRBV25-1 to TRBJ2-7, with D hard to call. Trimming took off 4 bases at V and 5 bases at J, with 18 bases between the two ends. The CDR3 extends over 15 amino acids. Germline CDR1 MGHDK, CDR2 SYGVNS. CDR3 region: CASSAHGRSLNEQYF. CDR3 bases: TGTGCCAGCAGTGCTCACGGGCGGAGCTTAAACGAGCAGTACTTC.

This clonotype was counted between two and nine times. The chain employs TRBV12-3 or TRBV12-4 and TRBJ1-2; D ambiguous. The CDR3 spans 13 residues. V was cut by 8 bases and J by 0 bases, with 10 bases left in between. CDR3 coding DNA: TGTGCCAGCTCATCTCAAGCTAACTATGGCTACACCTTC. Amino acids: CASSSQANYGYTF.

This clonotype occurred a few times. The genes are TRBV5-1 and TRBJ1-2; TRBD1 matches 7 bases. Germline assignment: CDR1 SGHRS and CDR2 YFSETQ. V lost 4 bases to trimming and J lost 8 bases; unmatched junction nucleotides: 11. The CDR3 is made up of 14 amino acids. The CDR3 loop reads CASSAPYRGRGYTF. The CDR3 nucleotides are TGCGCCAGCAGCGCGCCGTACAGGGGACGAGGCTACACCTTC.

The chain couples TRBV5-5 to TRBJ2-2, with TRBD1 identical over 7 bases. Germline lookup yields CDR1 SGHKS and CDR2 YYEKEE (reference sequence). The CDR3 totals 15 residues. With 4 bases clipped from V and 4 bases from J, the junction kept 7 bases outside the gene matches. The CDR3 here is CASSRQGRGTGELFF. The CDR3 DNA follows: TGTGCCAGCAGCCGACAGGGTCGGGGCACCGGGGAGCTGTTTTTT.

This clonotype was recorded a few times. This chain uses TRBV5-1 with TRBJ1-1, with D hard to call. V lost 4 bases and J 1 base, leaving 11 bases between the germline ends. The CDR3 extends over 14 amino acids. Germline V gene lookup returns CDR1 SGHRS and CDR2 YFSETQ. CDR3 in DNA: TGCGCCAGCAGCCACCCTAACAGGAACACTGAAGCTTTCTTT. This codes for CASSHPNRNTEAFF.

This clonotype occurred a few times. This chain connects TRBV27 to TRBJ2-1, with TRBD1 identical over 8 bases. After removal of 5 bases from V and 3 bases from J, the junction contained 6 bases not matched to a gene. There are 15 residues in the CDR3. The germline V gene has CDR1 MNHEY and CDR2 SMNVEV (reference sequence). CDR3 sequence (DNA): TGTGCCAGCAGTCCTTGGACAGGGAACTACAATGAGCAGTTCTTC. Protein: CASSPWTGNYNEQFF.

The V and J genes are TRBV25-1 and TRBJ1-3, with D tentatively TRBD1 (6 bases). This CDR3 is built from 14 residues. Trimming left V 5 bases short and J 0 bases short, with 8 bases between. The germline V gene encodes CDR1 MGHDK and CDR2 SYGVNS. CDR3 loop: CASSPGVSGNTIYF. CDR3 DNA: TGTGCCAGCAGTCCAGGGGTCTCTGGAAACACCATATATTTT.

The gene calls are TRBV15 and TRBJ2-1; 12 nucleotides match TRBD2. Unmatched junction bases numbered 7, after V lost 7 bases and J lost 0 bases. The CDR3 sequence is 17 residues long. The germline V gene encodes CDR1 LNHNV and CDR2 YYDKDF (reference sequence). The CDR3 DNA is TGTGCCACCACCCGGGGACTAGCGGGTCCCTCCTACAATGAGCAGTTCTTC. It specifies CATTRGLAGPSYNEQFF.